Following are 17 T cell receptor beta chains from one sample sequenced in a study of shared clonotypes between healthy human individuals. Some clones are missing from TCRdb's copy, which holds only in-frame ones; the method was immunoSEQ multiplex PCR. This table holds nearly 750,000 clones, roughly 72% found once. The sequenced sample consisted of memory CD4+ T cells sorted from blood. Subset here: CD45RA-negative fraction. These receptors came from a woman aged 25 to 39 in good health.

V gene TRBV5-1 combines with J gene TRBJ2-6; the D call may be TRBD1 or TRBD2 (5 bases each). Germline CDR1 reads SGHRS; CDR2 reads YFSETQ. V lost 5 bases and J 4 bases, leaving 10 bases between the germline ends. This CDR3 region has 14 residues. The CDR3 is CASSRDVGANVLTF. CDR3 nucleotide sequence: TGCGCCAGCAGTAGGGACGTGGGGGCCAACGTCCTGACTTTC.

The gene calls are TRBV2 and TRBJ1-1, with TRBD1 as a possible D gene (5 bases). The V and J ends lost 2 bases and 3 bases respectively, with 10 bases between them. Germline CDR1 and CDR2: SNHLY and FYNNEI. The CDR3 consists of 14 residues. The CDR3 sequence is CASSERGSDTEAFF. The CDR3 DNA is TGTGCCAGCAGTGAAAGGGGCTCGGACACTGAAGCTTTCTTT.

The V call is TRBV19, the J call TRBJ2-7; D gene ambiguous. The CDR3 is made up of 15 amino acids. V lost 7 bases and J 3 bases, leaving 19 bases between the germline ends. The germline V gene has CDR1 LNHDA and CDR2 SQIVND (reference sequence). DNA for the CDR3: TGTGCCAGTATAGCTCGAGCCAGGCCGTACTACGAGCAGTACTTC. Protein sequence: CASIARARPYYEQYF.

This clone was detected only a few times. The chain joins TRBV5-4 to TRBJ2-1; the D gene could be TRBD1 or TRBD2 (5 bases each). The CDR3 is 20 residues long. CDR1 SGHNT and CDR2 YYREEE come from the germline V gene (reference sequence). V lost 4 bases, J lost 5 bases, and 31 bases lay in between. CDR3 loop: CASSPSLRGRGTIGDNEQFF. The CDR3 nucleotides read TGTGCCAGCAGCCCCTCGCTGAGGGGACGGGGCACGATCGGGGACAATGAGCAGTTCTTC.

In the case of this clone: Other DNA sequences in the sample encode the same CDR3. The chain joins TRBV28 to TRBJ1-2; D remains unclear. This CDR3 region has 12 residues. V dropped 3 bases and J dropped 8 bases, with 10 bases sitting between them. Per germline, CDR1 MDHEN and CDR2 SYDVKM. The CDR3 sequence is CASSFGGRGYTF. CDR3 nucleotide sequence: TGTGCCAGCAGTTTTGGTGGAAGGGGCTACACCTTC.

This chain links TRBV5-5 with TRBJ2-5; D is uncertain. The V end was cut by 2 bases, the J end by 4 bases, with 12 bases between. The CDR3 length is 14 residues. Germline CDR1 is SGHKS and CDR2 is YYEKEE (reference sequence). In DNA, the CDR3 is TGTGCCAGCAGCTTTGGTGACATGGGAGAGACCCAGTACTTC. Translating it yields CASSFGDMGETQYF.

This chain links TRBV5-1 with TRBJ2-7; 9 bases align to TRBD2. Germline V gene data show CDR1 as SGHRS and CDR2 as YFSETQ. V dropped 4 bases and J dropped 8; count of bases not matched to a gene: 10. This CDR3 spans 14 amino acids. The CDR3 region is CASSQREAVTQQYF. CDR3 DNA sequence: TGCGCCAGCAGCCAGCGGGAGGCGGTAACACAGCAGTACTTC.

There are a few counts of this clone. The rearrangement links TRBV6-5 to TRBJ2-1; 9 bases map to TRBD1. The CDR3 spans 14 residues. Germline trimming cut 6 bases from V and 4 bases from J; bases unmatched to any gene: 4. CDR1 and CDR2 from the germline V gene are MNHEY and SVGAGI. The CDR3 DNA is TGTGCCAGCAGACTACAGGGGGCTTACAATGAGCAGTTCTTC. Its translation is CASRLQGAYNEQFF.

This clone has a handful of counts. The chain is built from TRBV6-5 and TRBJ2-1; 9 nucleotides line up with TRBD2. Germline trimming cut 6 bases from V and 7 bases from J; bases unmatched to any gene: 10. This CDR3 contains 15 residues. The germline V gene encodes CDR1 MNHEY and CDR2 SVGAGI. The CDR3 nucleotides read TGTGCCAGCAGACGAGCCGGGACTAGCTTTAATGAGCAGTTCTTC. This codes for CASRRAGTSFNEQFF.

The gene calls are TRBV4-1 and TRBJ2-2, with D unclear. Germline V gene data show CDR1 as MGHRA and CDR2 as YSYEKL. The CDR3 length is 14 residues. Trimming took 5 bases from V and 0 from J, leaving 7 bases between them. This chain's CDR3 is CASSGLANTGELFF. The CDR3 region has the DNA TGCGCCAGCAGCGGCCTAGCGAACACCGGGGAGCTGTTTTTT.

The chain joins TRBV5-4 to TRBJ2-1; no reliable D call. V gave up 0 bases and J gave up 6 bases, with 13 bases separating them. The CDR3 contains 15 residues. CDR1 SGHNT and CDR2 YYREEE come from the germline V gene (reference sequence). The CDR3 sequence: CASSLGHGTFNEQFF. CDR3 sequence (DNA): TGTGCCAGCAGCTTGGGACACGGAACCTTCAATGAGCAGTTCTTC.

This clone occurred many times. The rearrangement uses TRBV6-6 and TRBJ2-2, with D unresolved. Germline-derived CDR1 and CDR2 are MNHNY and SVGAGI (reference sequence). The CDR3 extends over 12 amino acids. Trimming removed 10 bases at V and 5 bases at J, with 11 bases between. This chain's CDR3 is CATRPQTGELFF. The DNA of the CDR3 is TGTGCCACACGGCCCCAGACCGGGGAGCTGTTTTTT.

This clone was seen a handful of times. This chain connects TRBV27 to TRBJ1-2, with TRBD1 identical over 8 bases. Germline assignment: CDR1 MNHEY and CDR2 SMNVEV (reference sequence). The ends lost 4 bases at V and 8 bases at J; junction bases unmatched: 12. The CDR3 has 15 amino acids. The CDR3 loop reads CASSSQDRAGDGYTF. CDR3 bases: TGTGCCAGCAGTTCTCAGGACAGGGCGGGCGACGGCTACACCTTC.

The chain is built from TRBV19 and TRBJ1-2, with D maybe TRBD1 (6 bases). This CDR3 is 15 amino acids long. The germline CDR1 and CDR2 sequences are LNHDA and SQIVND (reference sequence). The V and J ends lost 3 bases and 3 bases respectively, with 14 bases between them. In nucleotides, the CDR3 is TGTGCCAGTAGTATGACCTTTACAGGGTACTATGGCTACACCTTC. Its translation: CASSMTFTGYYGYTF. The full variable domain, in which reference TRBV19 and TRBJ1-2 provide the parts outside the CDR3, is DGGITQSPKYLFRKEGQNVTLSCEQNLNHDAMYWYRQDPGQGLRLIYYSQIVNDFQKGDIAEGYSVSREKKESFPLTVTSAQKNPTAFYLCASSMTFTGYYGYTFGSGTRLTVV.

CDR3 DNA sequence: TGTGCCAGCAGCTTGGGGGCGCTTACAAGCACAGATACGCAGTATTTT. It translates to CASSLGALTSTDTQYF. V is TRBV5-4 and J is TRBJ2-3; D remains ambiguous. Trimming shortened V by 0 bases and J by 0 bases, and 11 bases separated the two germline ends. Germline CDR1 SGHNT, CDR2 YYREEE (reference sequence). The CDR3 loop spans 16 amino acids. Using reference TRBV5-4 and TRBJ2-3 for the parts outside the CDR3, the full variable domain is ETGVTQSPTHLIKTRGQQVTLRCSSQSGHNTVSWYQQALGQGPQFIFQYYREEENGRGNFPPRFSGLQFPNYSSELNVNALELDDSALYLCASSLGALTSTDTQYFGPGTRLTVL.

This clone is a singleton in its sample. The V and J genes are TRBV10-3 and TRBJ2-1; D gene uncertain. This CDR3 comprises 14 residues. From germline, CDR1 is ENHRY and CDR2 SYGVKD. Deletions cut 1 base from V and 7 bases from J, with 11 bases between. The CDR3 is CAISELALGNEQFF. The CDR3 region has the DNA TGTGCCATCAGTGAGTTAGCTCTTGGGAATGAGCAGTTCTTC.

DNA for the CDR3: TGTGCCAGCAGGATAGGACAGGACTCCTACGAGCAGTACTTC. Translated, it gives CASRIGQDSYEQYF. The chain combines TRBV6-6 with TRBJ2-7; 7 nucleotides agree with TRBD1. In germline, CDR1 is MNHNY, CDR2 SVGAGI (reference sequence). Unmatched junction bases numbered 5, after V lost 6 bases and J lost 0 bases. The CDR3 length is 14 residues.